This TCR beta chain stems from a study of response to subunit inactivated influenza vaccine. One entry per CDR3 protein results from TCRdb running MiXCR on the RT-PCR reads. The sample holds more than 700,000 distinct CDR3 sequences; 21% are singletons and the top ten take roughly 10%. This clonotype was observed many times. Trimming cost V 6 bases and J 11 bases, with 25 bases left between them. This CDR3 is 14 amino acids long. Germline V gene lookup returns CDR1 SQVTM and CDR2 ANQGSEA. Material: PBMCs from blood, obtained more than 4 days after vaccination. The clonotype was recovered from a man aged 50 to 60 who received an inactivated influenza vaccine. V and J are TRBV29-1 and TRBJ1-1; D possibly corresponds to TRBD1 (5 bases). CDR3 sequence: CSVPRQRGSLEAFF. CDR3 in DNA: TGCAGCGTCCCAAGGCAGAGGGGATCCCTTGAGGCTTTCTTT.